The clone carrying this T cell receptor beta chain was picked up one time. This entry belongs to a study of shared clonotypes between healthy human individuals. Turning to the study itself: In total, the donors were a couple of women and a few men aged 18 to 49. Plates per donor: three CD4 naive, three CD4 memory, two CD8 naive, one CD8 memory.

Authors' processing steps: Filtering differed because ImmunoSEQ produced junction-only sequences that carried no quality scores. TCRdb keeps only in-frame clones here, not all; method: immunoSEQ multiplex PCR. For V, J and clone size, that table is used; D and trimming come from the DNA. The sample lists some 2,400,000 clones; nearly 97% were seen once. The germline V gene has CDR1 LGHNT and CDR2 FRNRAP. V dropped 5 bases and J dropped 2; count of bases not matched to a gene: 9. The CDR3 covers 16 residues. Free of recent acute infections or vaccinations, the donors were healthy HIV-negative adults. The source is a man aged 18 to 30 in good health. Sequenced input: naive CD4+ T cells sorted from blood. Subset reported: CD45RA+ positively selected. The chain couples TRBV12-5 to TRBJ2-7, with 10 bases aligning to TRBD1. The CDR3: CASGLSTGGRPYEQYF. Here the CDR3 DNA reads TGTGCTAGTGGTCTATCGACAGGGGGCAGACCCTACGAGCAGTACTTC.